Following are 24 T cell receptor beta chains from one sample sequenced in a study of blood T cells in healthy people across ages. The second PCR ran about 7 to 12 cycles with a sample-barcoded 5' primer and J-beta primers. A single record per CDR3 protein comes from TCRdb applying MiXCR to the 5' RACE reads. The table records roughly 680,000 distinct CDR3 sequences, approximately 52% of them present only once. Sequences were obtained from blood. The receptors derive from an elderly woman in good health.

There are many counts of this clonotype. The J gene is TRBJ2-3, the V gene TRBV15; 7 bases line up with TRBD2. V shed 4 bases and J 4 bases; nucleotides not matched to a gene: 8. The germline V gene has CDR1 LNHNV and CDR2 YYDKDF (reference sequence). This CDR3 is 15 amino acids long. CDR3 sequence reads: CATSKERAGADTQYF. In DNA form, the CDR3 reads TGTGCCACCAGCAAAGAGCGGGCGGGGGCAGATACGCAGTATTTT.

This clonotype was counted many times. V usage is TRBV7-2 and J usage is TRBJ1-1; 9 bases line up with TRBD1. CDR3 length: 15 residues. Per germline, CDR1 SGHTA and CDR2 FQGNSA. The J segment lost 4 bases and the V segment lost 5 bases, leaving 8 bases of the junction unmatched. The CDR3 region is CASSPTGGAVTEAFF. The DNA of the CDR3 is TGTGCCAGCAGCCCCACAGGGGGCGCCGTCACTGAAGCTTTCTTT.

V gene TRBV3-1 combines with J gene TRBJ2-1; 9 bases match TRBD2. The V gene end was trimmed by 4 bases and the J gene end by 6 bases; junction bases not matched to a gene: 7. The CDR3 has 15 residues. Germline V CDR1 and CDR2: LGHDT, YNNKEL (reference sequence). The CDR3 spells CASSLSAGGINEQFF. DNA for the CDR3: TGTGCCAGCAGCCTCTCCGCGGGGGGGATCAATGAGCAGTTCTTC.

In DNA form, the CDR3 reads TGTGCCAGCAGCTACGCCACGGGGCAGGGGACCTACGAGCAGTACTTC. Encoded protein: CASSYATGQGTYEQYF. The chain couples TRBV7-9 to TRBJ2-4; perhaps TRBD1 as D (6 bases). The closer fit of TRBJ2-7 to the DNA end suggests the J call may be wrong. The CDR3 loop spans 16 amino acids. Germline CDR1 and CDR2: SEHNR and FQNEAQ (reference sequence).

J is TRBJ2-4 and V is TRBV28, with 7 nucleotides matching TRBD2. The J call may be in error: the DNA end matches TRBJ2-5 better. CDR1 and CDR2 (germline): MDHEN, SYDVKM. This CDR3 spans 14 amino acids. As DNA, the CDR3 is TGTGCCAGCAGTCCGGGACTACGGGGTTGGACCCAGTACTTC. This sequence encodes CASSPGLRGWTQYF.

J is TRBJ1-1 and V is TRBV20-1; D perhaps matches TRBD1 (6 bases). CDR3 size: 16 residues. V was cut by 0 bases and J by 3 bases, with 17 bases left in between. Germline CDR1 DFQATT, CDR2 SNEGSKA (reference sequence). The CDR3 bases are TGCAGTGCTAGAGATCCCAGGGGTCCTGAAGACACTGAAGCTTTCTTT. Translating it yields CSARDPRGPEDTEAFF.

This clonotype was seen ten or more times. J is TRBJ2-5 and V is TRBV19; no clear D. The CDR3 is 11 residues long. The V and J ends lost 3 bases and 9 bases respectively, with 8 bases between them. Germline V gives CDR1 LNHDA, CDR2 SQIVND (reference sequence). The CDR3 DNA sequence: TGTGCCAGTAGTATCGGAAGGGCCCAGTACTTC. It encodes CASSIGRAQYF.

For this clonotype: Being one base from a much bigger clone, this may be a read error. This sequence joins TRBV6-5 and TRBJ2-1; tentative D call: TRBD2 (6 bases). Germline CDR1 and CDR2: MNHEY and SVGAGI. There are 14 residues in the CDR3. Trimming pared 2 bases from V and 9 bases from J, leaving 14 bases between. This chain's CDR3 is CASSYRRGEVEQFF. The DNA of the CDR3 is TGTGCCAGCAGTTACAGAAGAGGGGAGGTTGAGCAGTTCTTC.

Worth noting for this clonotype: A clone one base away is much larger, so this may be a read error. The chain joins TRBV28 to TRBJ2-7, with 8 bases identical to TRBD2. V lost 8 bases and J lost 4; bases outside the gene matches: 13. CDR1 and CDR2 from the germline V gene are MDHEN and SYDVKM. CDR3 length: 15 amino acids. CDR3 sequence (DNA): TGTGCCAGCGGTCCTCGGAGCGGGAGTTCATACGAGCAGTACTTC. Translating gives CASGPRSGSSYEQYF.

A note on this clonotype: A read error may be the cause here, since a much bigger clone is one base away. J is TRBJ2-5 and V is TRBV20-1, with TRBD2 matching over 11 bases. This CDR3 region has 16 residues. CDR1 and CDR2 from the germline V gene are DFQATT and SNEGSKA (reference sequence). The CDR3 reads CSARATSGKYQEIQYF. The CDR3 DNA is TGCAGTGCTAGAGCGACTAGCGGGAAGTACCAAGAGATCCAGTACTTC.

As concerns this clonotype: This may stem from a read error, because a much larger clone lies one nucleotide away. This chain links TRBV5-1 with TRBJ2-1, with TRBD1 matching over 7 bases. Germline CDR1 reads SGHRS; CDR2 reads YFSETQ. The CDR3 length is 13 residues. CDR3 DNA sequence: TGCACCAGCAGGGACAGCTCCTACAATGAGCAGTTCTTC. This encodes CTSRDSSYNEQFF.

This clonotype was seen repeatedly, ten times or more. This chain joins TRBV29-1 and TRBJ2-7; D is undetermined. Per germline, CDR1 SQVTM and CDR2 ANQGSEA. V lost 2 bases and J lost 7, with 15 bases in between. The CDR3 is made up of 13 amino acids. CDR3 protein: CSVETSINDEQYF. The CDR3 nucleotides read TGCAGCGTTGAAACGAGTATTAACGATGAGCAGTACTTC.

This clonotype was seen ten or more times. A read error may explain this, as a much larger clone is one base away. This chain's CDR3 is CASSSNAAWGGNEQYF. The CDR3 DNA reads as TGTGCCAGCAGTTCTAACGCAGCCTGGGGAGGGAATGAGCAGTACTTC. The genes are TRBV7-3 and TRBJ2-5; 7 nucleotides align to TRBD2. V was pared by 6 bases and J by 11 bases, with 21 bases of the junction left unmatched. The CDR3 is made up of 16 amino acids. Germline values: CDR1 SGHTA, CDR2 FQGTGA.

The chain uses TRBV15 and TRBJ2-7; 11 positions agree with TRBD1. The ends lost 2 bases at V and 5 bases at J; junction bases unmatched: 8. From germline, CDR1 is LNHNV and CDR2 YYDKDF (reference sequence). The CDR3 sequence is 16 residues long. In nucleotides, the CDR3 is TGTGCCACCAGCAGAAAGACCGGGACAGGGGGAGACGAGCAGTACTTC. It is translated as CATSRKTGTGGDEQYF. Full variable domain (remainder filled in from reference TRBV15 and TRBJ2-7): DAMVIQNPRYQVTQFGKPVTLSCSQTLNHNVMYWYQQKSSQAPKLLFHYYDKDFNNEADTPDNFQSRRPNTSFCFLDIRSPGLGDTAMYLCATSRKTGTGGDEQYFGPGTRLTVT.

The chain employs TRBV20-1 and TRBJ2-1, with 12 bases lining up with TRBD2. There are 17 residues in the CDR3. The V gene end was trimmed by 1 base and the J gene end by 2 bases; junction bases not matched to a gene: 6. The germline V gene encodes CDR1 DFQATT and CDR2 SNEGSKA (reference sequence). CDR3 residues: CSARGLAGGQAYNEQFF. As DNA, the CDR3 is TGCAGTGCTAGAGGGCTAGCGGGGGGGCAGGCCTACAATGAGCAGTTCTTC.

Of note for this clonotype: This may arise from a read error, as a much more abundant clone is one base away. This chain connects TRBV9 to TRBJ2-3; D unclear. Germline loops: CDR1 SGDLS, CDR2 YYNGEE. The CDR3 sequence is 13 residues long. Here the CDR3 reads CTSSSGGVHTQYF. In nucleotides, the CDR3 is TGTACCAGCAGCTCAGGTGGTGTGCATACGCAGTATTTT.

In regard to this clonotype: Possible read error: a much larger clone is one base away. The chain recombines TRBV5-1 with TRBJ2-7; no definite D call. This CDR3 comprises 15 residues. From germline, CDR1 is SGHRS and CDR2 YFSETQ. DNA for the CDR3: TGCGCCAGCAGCTTGATCACAGCACTTTCCTACGGGCAGTACTTC. Translation gives CASSLITALSYGQYF. The complete variable domain, with remaining parts taken from reference TRBV5-1 and TRBJ2-7, reads KAGVTQTPRYLIKTRGQQVTLSCSPISGHRSVSWYQQTPGQGLQFLFEYFSETQRNKGNFPGRFSGRQFSNSRSEMNVSTLELGDSALYLCASSLITALSYGQYFGPGTRLTVT.

The chain combines TRBV6-5 with TRBJ2-7; 9 bases match TRBD1. J gave up 4 bases and V 5 bases, and 9 bases lay outside the gene matches. In germline, CDR1 is MNHEY, CDR2 SVGAGI. The CDR3 consists of 15 residues. The CDR3 reads CASSRTGTGSYEQYF. CDR3 sequence (DNA): TGTGCCAGCAGTCGAACCGGGACAGGGTCTTACGAGCAGTACTTC.

This clonotype has a count of ten or more. The chain couples TRBV28 to TRBJ2-1, with 11 bases that match TRBD2. This CDR3 has 14 amino acids. In germline, CDR1 is MDHEN, CDR2 SYDVKM. V lost 10 bases, J lost 6 bases, and 8 bases stayed unmatched. In DNA, the CDR3 is TGTGCCACCCGCCTACTAGCGGGAGCCAATGAGCAGTTCTTC. The encoded protein is CATRLLAGANEQFF. The full variable domain, completed using reference TRBV28 and TRBJ2-1, is DVKVTQSSRYLVKRTGEKVFLECVQDMDHENMFWYRQDPGLGLRLIYFSYDVKMKEKGDIPEGYSVSREKKERFSLILESASTNQTSMYLCATRLLAGANEQFFGPGTRLTVL.

The table lists this clonotype with a count of one. A clone one base away is much larger, so this may be a read error. The gene calls are TRBV6-5 and TRBJ1-2; D possibly corresponds to TRBD1 (6 bases). Trimming cost V 0 bases and J 4 bases, with 12 bases left between them. The CDR3 has 15 amino acids. Germline lookup yields CDR1 MNHEY and CDR2 SVGAGI. This CDR3 is CASSYSGQPSYGYTF. CDR3 nucleotides: TGTGCCAGCAGTTACTCTGGACAGCCCAGCTATGGCTACACCTTC.

Concerning this clonotype: Since a much larger clone is just one base distant, this may be a read error. The CDR3 DNA follows: TGCAGTGCTAATGCAGTACAGGGACATCTCTCTGGGGCCAACGTCCTGACTTTC. Translating it yields CSANAVQGHLSGANVLTF. The rearrangement uses TRBV20-1 and TRBJ2-6, with a possible D match to TRBD1 (6 bases). The CDR3 spans 18 residues. Germline CDR1 DFQATT, CDR2 SNEGSKA (reference sequence). The V end lost 4 bases, the J end lost 0 bases, and 19 bases lay between the germline ends.

This clonotype came up many times. This rearrangement joins TRBV19 to TRBJ2-3; perhaps TRBD1 as D (6 bases). Germline-derived CDR1 and CDR2 are LNHDA and SQIVND (reference sequence). Deletions cut 7 bases from V and 1 base from J, with 9 bases between. The CDR3 totals 13 residues. The CDR3 here is CASKDRGTDTQYF. CDR3 DNA sequence: TGTGCCAGTAAGGACAGAGGCACAGATACGCAGTATTTT.

The V gene is TRBV7-9, the J gene TRBJ2-1, with TRBD2 as a possible D gene (5 bases). Germline V gene data show CDR1 as SEHNR and CDR2 as FQNEAQ (reference sequence). Between the trimmed V and J ends, which lost 6 bases and 7 bases, there was a span of 22 bases. The CDR3 is 16 residues long. The CDR3 spells CASRKNTGFTRNEQFF. CDR3 sequence (DNA): TGTGCCAGCAGGAAAAACACGGGATTCACCAGAAATGAGCAGTTCTTC.

The chain recombines TRBV4-2 with TRBJ2-5; D is unresolved. Germline-derived CDR1 and CDR2 are LGHNA and YNFKEQ. The CDR3 has 13 residues. V lost 4 bases to trimming and J lost 5 bases, with 11 bases between them. CDR3 coding DNA: TGTGCCAGCAGCCGCGTCCTTGGGGAGACCCAGTACTTC. This encodes CASSRVLGETQYF.